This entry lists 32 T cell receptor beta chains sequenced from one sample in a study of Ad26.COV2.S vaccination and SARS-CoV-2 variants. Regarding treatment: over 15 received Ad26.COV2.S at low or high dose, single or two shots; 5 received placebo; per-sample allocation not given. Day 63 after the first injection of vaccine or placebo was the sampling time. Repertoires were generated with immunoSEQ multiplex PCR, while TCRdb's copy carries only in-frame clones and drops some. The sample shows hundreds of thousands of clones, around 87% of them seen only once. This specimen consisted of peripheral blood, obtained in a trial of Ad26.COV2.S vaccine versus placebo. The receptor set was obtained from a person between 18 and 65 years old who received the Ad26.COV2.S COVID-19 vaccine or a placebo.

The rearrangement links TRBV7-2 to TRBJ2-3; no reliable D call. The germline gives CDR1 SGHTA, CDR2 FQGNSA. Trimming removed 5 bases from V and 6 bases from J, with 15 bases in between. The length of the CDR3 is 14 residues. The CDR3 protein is CASSPYRVMDTQYF. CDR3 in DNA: TGTGCCAGCAGCCCGTACCGAGTGATGGATACGCAGTATTTT.

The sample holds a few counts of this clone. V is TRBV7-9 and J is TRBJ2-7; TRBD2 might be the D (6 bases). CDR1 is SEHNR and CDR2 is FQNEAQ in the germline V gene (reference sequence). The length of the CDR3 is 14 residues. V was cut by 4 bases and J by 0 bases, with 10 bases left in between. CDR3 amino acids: CASSSEGLSYEQYF. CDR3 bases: TGTGCCAGCAGCTCCGAGGGACTCTCCTACGAGCAGTACTTC.

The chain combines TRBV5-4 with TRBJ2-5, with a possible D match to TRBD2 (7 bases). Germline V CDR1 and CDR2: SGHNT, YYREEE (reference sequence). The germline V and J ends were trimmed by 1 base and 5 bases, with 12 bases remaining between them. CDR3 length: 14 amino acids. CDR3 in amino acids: CASSLSGGGETQYF. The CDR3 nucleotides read TGTGCCAGCAGCTTGTCGGGGGGCGGTGAGACCCAGTACTTC.

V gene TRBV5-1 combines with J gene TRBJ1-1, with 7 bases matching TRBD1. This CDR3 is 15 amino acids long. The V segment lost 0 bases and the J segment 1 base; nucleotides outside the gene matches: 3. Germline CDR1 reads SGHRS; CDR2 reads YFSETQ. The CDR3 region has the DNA TGCGCCAGCAGCTTGGGACAGGGAGGGAACACTGAAGCTTTCTTT. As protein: CASSLGQGGNTEAFF.

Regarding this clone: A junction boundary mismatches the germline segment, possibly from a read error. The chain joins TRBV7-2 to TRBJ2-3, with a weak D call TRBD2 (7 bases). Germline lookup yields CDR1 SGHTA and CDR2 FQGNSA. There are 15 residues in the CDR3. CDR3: CASSLDRGGADTQYF. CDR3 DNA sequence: TGTGCCAGCAGTTTAGATAGGGGGGGGGCAGATACGCAGTATTTT.

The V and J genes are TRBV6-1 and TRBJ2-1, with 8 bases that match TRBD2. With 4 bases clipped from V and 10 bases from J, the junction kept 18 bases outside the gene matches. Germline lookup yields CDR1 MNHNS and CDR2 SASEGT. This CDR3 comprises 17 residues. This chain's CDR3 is CASSAPPAGTRWDEQFF. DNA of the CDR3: TGTGCCAGCAGTGCCCCCCCGGCGGGGACTAGATGGGACGAGCAGTTCTTC.

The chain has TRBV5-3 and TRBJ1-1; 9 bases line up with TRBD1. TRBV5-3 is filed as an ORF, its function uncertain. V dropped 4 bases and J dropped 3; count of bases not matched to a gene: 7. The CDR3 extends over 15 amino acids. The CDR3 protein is CARSGTGGADTEAFF. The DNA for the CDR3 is TGTGCCAGAAGCGGAACAGGGGGCGCGGACACTGAAGCTTTCTTT.

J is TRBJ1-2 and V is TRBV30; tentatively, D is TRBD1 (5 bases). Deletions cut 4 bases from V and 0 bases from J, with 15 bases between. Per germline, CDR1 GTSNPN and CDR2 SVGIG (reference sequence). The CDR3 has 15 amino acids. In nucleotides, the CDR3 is TGTGCCTGGATGAAGAGAGGGGCGGCTAACTATGGCTACACCTTC. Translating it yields CAWMKRGAANYGYTF. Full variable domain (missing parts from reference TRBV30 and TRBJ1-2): SQTIHQWPATLVQPVGSPLSLECTVEGTSNPNLYWYRQAAGRGLQLLFYSVGIGQISSEVPQNLSASRPQDRQFILSSKKLLLSDSGFYLCAWMKRGAANYGYTFGSGTRLTVV.

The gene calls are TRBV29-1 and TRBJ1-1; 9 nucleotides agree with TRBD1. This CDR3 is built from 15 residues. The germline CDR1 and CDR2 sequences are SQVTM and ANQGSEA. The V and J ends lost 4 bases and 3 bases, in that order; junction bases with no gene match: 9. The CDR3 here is CSVVEGQGGDTEAFF. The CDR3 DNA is TGCAGCGTTGTAGAGGGACAGGGAGGAGACACTGAAGCTTTCTTT.

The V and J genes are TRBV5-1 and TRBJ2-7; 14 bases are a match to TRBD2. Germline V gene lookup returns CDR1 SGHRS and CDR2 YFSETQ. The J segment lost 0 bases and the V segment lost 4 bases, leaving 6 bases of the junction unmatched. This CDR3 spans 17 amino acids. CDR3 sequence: CASSQGLAGVSSYEQYF. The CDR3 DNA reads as TGCGCCAGCAGCCAGGGACTAGCGGGAGTGAGCTCCTACGAGCAGTACTTC.

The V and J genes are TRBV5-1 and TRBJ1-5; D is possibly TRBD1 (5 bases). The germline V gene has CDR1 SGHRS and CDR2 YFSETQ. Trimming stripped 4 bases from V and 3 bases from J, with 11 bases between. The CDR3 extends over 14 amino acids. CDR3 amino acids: CASSIDSPNQPQHF. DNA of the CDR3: TGCGCCAGCAGCATAGACAGCCCCAATCAGCCCCAGCATTTT.

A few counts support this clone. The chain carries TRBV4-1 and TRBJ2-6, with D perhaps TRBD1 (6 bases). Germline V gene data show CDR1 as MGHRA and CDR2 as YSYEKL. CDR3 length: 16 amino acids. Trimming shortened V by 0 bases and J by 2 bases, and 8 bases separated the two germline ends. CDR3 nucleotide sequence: TGCGCCAGCAGCCAAGAGACAGGCCCTGGGGCCAACGTCCTGACTTTC. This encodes CASSQETGPGANVLTF.

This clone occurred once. CDR3 region: CASTDRGRYGYTF. In DNA, the CDR3 is TGTGCCAGTACGGACAGGGGACGATATGGCTACACCTTC. The chain combines TRBV19 with TRBJ1-2, with TRBD1 matching 9 bases. Trimming took 7 bases from V and 5 from J; bases not matched to a gene: 5. The CDR3 runs to 13 residues. CDR1 and CDR2 from the germline V gene are LNHDA and SQIVND (reference sequence).

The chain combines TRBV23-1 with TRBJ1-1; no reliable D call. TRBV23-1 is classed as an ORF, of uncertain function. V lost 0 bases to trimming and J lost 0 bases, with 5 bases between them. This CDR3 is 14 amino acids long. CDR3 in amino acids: CASSQSRVNTEAFF. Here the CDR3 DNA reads TGCGCCAGCAGTCAATCCCGCGTGAACACTGAAGCTTTCTTT.

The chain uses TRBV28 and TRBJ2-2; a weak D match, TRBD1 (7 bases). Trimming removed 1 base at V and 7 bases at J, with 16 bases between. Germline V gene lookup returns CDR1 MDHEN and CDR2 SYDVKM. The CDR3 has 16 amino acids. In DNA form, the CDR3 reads TGTGCCAGCAGTTTATTGACAGGGAGGACACACGGGGAGCTGTTTTTT. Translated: CASSLLTGRTHGELFF.

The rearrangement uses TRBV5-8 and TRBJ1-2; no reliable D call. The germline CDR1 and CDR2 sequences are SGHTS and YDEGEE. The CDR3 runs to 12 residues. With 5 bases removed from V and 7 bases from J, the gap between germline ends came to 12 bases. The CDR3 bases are TGTGCCAGCAGGGTGTGGCAGTCTGGCTACACCTTC. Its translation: CASRVWQSGYTF.

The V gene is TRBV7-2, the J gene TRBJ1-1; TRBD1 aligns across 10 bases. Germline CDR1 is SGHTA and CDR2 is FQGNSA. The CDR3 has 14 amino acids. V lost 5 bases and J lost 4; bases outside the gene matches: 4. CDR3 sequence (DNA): TGTGCCAGCAGCGGGACAGGGGCGGGCACTGAAGCTTTCTTT. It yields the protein CASSGTGAGTEAFF.

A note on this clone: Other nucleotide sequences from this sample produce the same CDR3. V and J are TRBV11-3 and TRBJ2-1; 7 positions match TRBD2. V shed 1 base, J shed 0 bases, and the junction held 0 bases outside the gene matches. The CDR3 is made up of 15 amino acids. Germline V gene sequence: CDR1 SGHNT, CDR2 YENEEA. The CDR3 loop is CASSLAGGSYNEQFF. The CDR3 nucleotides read TGTGCCAGCAGCTTAGCGGGAGGCTCCTACAATGAGCAGTTCTTC. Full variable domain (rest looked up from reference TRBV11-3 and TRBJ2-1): EAGVVQSPRYKIIEKKQPVAFWCNPISGHNTLYWYLQNLGQGPELLIRYENEEAVDDSQLPKDRFSAERLKGVDSTLKIQPAELGDSAVYLCASSLAGGSYNEQFFGPGTRLTVL.

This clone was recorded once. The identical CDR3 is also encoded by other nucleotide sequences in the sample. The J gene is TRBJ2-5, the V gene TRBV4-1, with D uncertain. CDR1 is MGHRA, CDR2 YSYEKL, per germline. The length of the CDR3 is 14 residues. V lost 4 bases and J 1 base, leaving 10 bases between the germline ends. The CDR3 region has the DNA TGCGCCAGCAGCCCCGGCAGGACCCAAGAGACCCAGTACTTC. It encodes CASSPGRTQETQYF.

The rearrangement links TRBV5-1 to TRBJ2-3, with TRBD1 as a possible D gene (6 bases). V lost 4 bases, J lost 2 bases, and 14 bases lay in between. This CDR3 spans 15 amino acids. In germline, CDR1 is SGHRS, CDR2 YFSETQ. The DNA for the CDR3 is TGCGCCAGCAGCCTGATACAGGGTTACACAGATACGCAGTATTTT. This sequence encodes CASSLIQGYTDTQYF.

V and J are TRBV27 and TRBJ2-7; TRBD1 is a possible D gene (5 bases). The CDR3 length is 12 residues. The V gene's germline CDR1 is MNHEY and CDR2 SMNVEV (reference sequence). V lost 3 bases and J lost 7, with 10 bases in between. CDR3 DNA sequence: TGTGCCAGCAGTTTTGCAGGGCAAGAGCAGTACTTC. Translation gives CASSFAGQEQYF.

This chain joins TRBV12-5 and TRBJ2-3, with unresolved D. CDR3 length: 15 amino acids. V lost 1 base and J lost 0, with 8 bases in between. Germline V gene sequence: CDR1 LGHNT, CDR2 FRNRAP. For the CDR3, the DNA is TGTGCTAGTGGTTTGGGAGTGGTTAGCACAGATACGCAGTATTTT. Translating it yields CASGLGVVSTDTQYF.

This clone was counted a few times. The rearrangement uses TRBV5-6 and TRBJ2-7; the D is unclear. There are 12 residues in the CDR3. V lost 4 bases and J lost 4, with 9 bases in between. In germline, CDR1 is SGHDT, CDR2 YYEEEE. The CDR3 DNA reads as TGTGCCAGCAGCCGCTTCAGTTACGAGCAGTACTTC. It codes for CASSRFSYEQYF.

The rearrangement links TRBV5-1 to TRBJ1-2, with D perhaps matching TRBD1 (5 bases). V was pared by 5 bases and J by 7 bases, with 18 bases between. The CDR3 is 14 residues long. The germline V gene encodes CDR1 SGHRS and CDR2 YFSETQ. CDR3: CASRKAGVESGYTF. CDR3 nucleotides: TGCGCCAGCAGAAAAGCGGGGGTTGAGAGTGGCTACACCTTC.

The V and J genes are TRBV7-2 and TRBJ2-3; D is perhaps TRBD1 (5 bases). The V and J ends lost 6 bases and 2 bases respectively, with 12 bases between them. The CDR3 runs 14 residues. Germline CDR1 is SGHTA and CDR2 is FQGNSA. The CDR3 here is CASRFTGFTDTQYF. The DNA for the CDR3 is TGTGCCAGCAGATTTACAGGTTTCACAGATACGCAGTATTTT.

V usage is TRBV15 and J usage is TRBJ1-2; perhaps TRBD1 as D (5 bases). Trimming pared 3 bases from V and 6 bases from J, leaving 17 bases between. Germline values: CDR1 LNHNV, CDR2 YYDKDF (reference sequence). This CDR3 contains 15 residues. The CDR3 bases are TGTGCCACCAGCAGCCCACAGGAAAAAGAGGATGGCTACACCTTC. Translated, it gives CATSSPQEKEDGYTF.

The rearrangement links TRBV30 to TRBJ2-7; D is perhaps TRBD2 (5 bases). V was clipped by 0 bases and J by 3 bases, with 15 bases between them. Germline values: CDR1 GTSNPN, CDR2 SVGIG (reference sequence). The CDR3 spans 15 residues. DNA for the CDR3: TGTGCCTGGAGTGTACGGGGTCTCTTGGGCTACGAGCAGTACTTC. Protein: CAWSVRGLLGYEQYF.

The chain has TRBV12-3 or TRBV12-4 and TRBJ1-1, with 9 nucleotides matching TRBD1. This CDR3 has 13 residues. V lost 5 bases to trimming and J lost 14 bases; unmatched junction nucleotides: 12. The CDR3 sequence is CASSRSPPGQGFF. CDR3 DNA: TGTGCCAGCAGTCGGTCTCCGCCGGGACAGGGATTCTTT.

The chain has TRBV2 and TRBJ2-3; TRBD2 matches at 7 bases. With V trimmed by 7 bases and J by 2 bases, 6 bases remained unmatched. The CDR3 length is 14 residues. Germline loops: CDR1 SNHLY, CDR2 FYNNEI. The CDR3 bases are TGTGCCAGCAAGGATTGGGACTACACAGATACGCAGTATTTT. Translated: CASKDWDYTDTQYF.

The CDR3 DNA reads TGTGCCAGCAGGCTAAGCGGGGTCTACGAGCAGTACTTC. This codes for CASRLSGVYEQYF. The rearrangement joins TRBV12-3 or TRBV12-4 to TRBJ2-7; 7 positions match TRBD2. The CDR3 totals 13 residues. V shed 6 bases and J 3 bases; nucleotides not matched to a gene: 5.

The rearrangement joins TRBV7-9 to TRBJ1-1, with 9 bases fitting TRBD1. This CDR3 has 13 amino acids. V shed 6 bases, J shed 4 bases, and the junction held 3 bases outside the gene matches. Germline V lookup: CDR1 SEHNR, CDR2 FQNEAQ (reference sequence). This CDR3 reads CASSQQGATEAFF. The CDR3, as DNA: TGTGCCAGCAGTCAACAGGGGGCCACTGAAGCTTTCTTT.

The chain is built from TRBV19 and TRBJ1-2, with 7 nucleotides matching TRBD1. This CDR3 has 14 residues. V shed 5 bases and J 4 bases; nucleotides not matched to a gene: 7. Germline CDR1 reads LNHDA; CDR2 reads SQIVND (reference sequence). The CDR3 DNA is TGTGCCAGTAGTTCGGGGGGACAGATCTATGGCTACACCTTC. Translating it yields CASSSGGQIYGYTF.